A selection of T cell receptor beta chains follows, all from one sample in a study of Tregs in tolerant kidney transplant recipients. Sequenced by immunoSEQ multiplex PCR; TCRdb stores in-frame clones only, minus some. The sample contains approximately 75,000 clones, approximately 89% of which appear only once. The sequencing here drew on Tregs from blood, taken before the transplant. The receptor set was obtained from a human donor who received a combined kidney and bone marrow transplant. The CDR3 runs from the conserved cysteine through the conserved F or W. Each record gives: J gene, D gene, V gene, clone size, CDR3 length, CDR3 DNA, CDR3 protein. D genes are given only for firm matches. Some rows have no size entry. The others give once, few or many, or a class for an expanded clone.

j_gene: TRBJ2-3
d_gene: TRBD2
v_gene: TRBV19
abundance: .
len: 14
CDR3nt: TGTGCCAGTAGTATTGGACTAGATGCAGATACGCAGTATTTT
CDR3aa: CASSIGLDADTQYF

j_gene: TRBJ2-1
d_gene: .
v_gene: TRBV5-1
abundance: .
len: 17
CDR3nt: TGCGCCAGCAGCAAGGCGGCAGGGTCAAGCTCCTACAATGAGCAGTTCTTC
CDR3aa: CASSKAAGSSSYNEQFF

j_gene: TRBJ1-4
d_gene: TRBD1
v_gene: TRBV7-3
abundance: once
len: 19
CDR3nt: TGTGCCAGCAGCCCCCGACAGGGGGCATGTTCTGTGACTAATGAAAAACTGTTTTTT
CDR3aa: CASSPRQGACSVTNEKLFF

j_gene: TRBJ2-1
d_gene: TRBD2
v_gene: TRBV7-2
abundance: .
len: 17
CDR3nt: TGTGCCAGCAGCTTCAATCCCGGGAGGGCCCGAGAAAATGAGCAGTTCTTC
CDR3aa: CASSFNPGRARENEQFF

j_gene: TRBJ2-1
d_gene: TRBD2
v_gene: TRBV9
abundance: .
len: 16
CDR3nt: TGTGCCAGCAGCCCCCATGTTGGCGGGAGCTACAATGAGCAGTTCTTC
CDR3aa: CASSPHVGGSYNEQFF

j_gene: TRBJ1-2
d_gene: .
v_gene: TRBV11-1
abundance: once
len: 15
CDR3nt: TGTGCCAGCAGCCCAAGTCGGGACACCAACTATGGCTACACCTTC
CDR3aa: CASSPSRDTNYGYTF

j_gene: TRBJ2-2
d_gene: TRBD2
v_gene: TRBV29-1
abundance: .
len: 14
CDR3nt: TGCAGCGTACTAGCGGGAGTTAACACCGGGGAGCTGTTTTTT
CDR3aa: CSVLAGVNTGELFF

j_gene: TRBJ2-7
d_gene: .
v_gene: TRBV19
abundance: .
len: 13
CDR3nt: TGTGCCAGTAGTGGGGACGGGTTCTACGAGCAGTACTTC
CDR3aa: CASSGDGFYEQYF

j_gene: TRBJ2-2
d_gene: TRBD2
v_gene: TRBV2
abundance: once
len: 15
CDR3nt: TGTGCCAGCGGGAGGGGACTAGCGGAAACCGGGGAGCTGTTTTTT
CDR3aa: CASGRGLAETGELFF

j_gene: TRBJ2-3
d_gene: .
v_gene: TRBV27
abundance: .
len: 14
CDR3nt: TGTGCCAGCAGTACCAGGGGGGGGACAGATACGCAGTATTTT
CDR3aa: CASSTRGGTDTQYF

j_gene: TRBJ2-5
d_gene: TRBD1
v_gene: TRBV25-1
abundance: .
len: 15
CDR3nt: TGTGCCAGCAGTGAATGGACAGGGGAAGGAGAGACCCAGTACTTC
CDR3aa: CASSEWTGEGETQYF

j_gene: TRBJ1-5
d_gene: .
v_gene: TRBV30
abundance: .
len: 13
CDR3nt: TGTGCCATGACCAGGGAGGACAATCAGCCCCAGCATTTT
CDR3aa: CAMTREDNQPQHF

j_gene: TRBJ2-7
d_gene: .
v_gene: TRBV11-2
abundance: .
len: 16
CDR3nt: TGTGCCAGCAGCTTAGGCAGGGAAGCCGTTCCCTACGAGCAGTACTTC
CDR3aa: CASSLGREAVPYEQYF

j_gene: TRBJ2-2
d_gene: TRBD2
v_gene: TRBV5-4
abundance: .
len: 15
CDR3nt: TGTGCCACCTCCCCGGGACTAGTACCCACCGGGGAGCTGTTTTTT
CDR3aa: CATSPGLVPTGELFF

j_gene: TRBJ2-1
d_gene: TRBD2
v_gene: TRBV4-1
abundance: once
len: 18
CDR3nt: TGCGCCAGCAGCCCCAGCCGGGGGCTAGCGGGAGAGAACAATGAGCAGTTCTTC
CDR3aa: CASSPSRGLAGENNEQFF

j_gene: TRBJ2-1
d_gene: .
v_gene: TRBV19
abundance: .
len: 11
CDR3nt: TGTGCCACCTCCCAATACAATGAGCAGTTCTTC
CDR3aa: CATSQYNEQFF

j_gene: TRBJ2-1
d_gene: .
v_gene: TRBV4-2
abundance: once
len: 14
CDR3nt: TGTGCCAGCAGCCGCACAGGGTCCCACAATGAGCAGTTCTTC
CDR3aa: CASSRTGSHNEQFF

j_gene: TRBJ2-1
d_gene: .
v_gene: TRBV9
abundance: .
len: 16
CDR3nt: TGTGCCAGCAGCGTAGAGGGGCCGGGACTGTACAATGAGCAGTTCTTC
CDR3aa: CASSVEGPGLYNEQFF

j_gene: TRBJ2-3
d_gene: .
v_gene: TRBV6-1
abundance: .
len: 12
CDR3nt: TGTGCCAGCAGCCTGGGGGGTTATACGCAGTATTTT
CDR3aa: CASSLGGYTQYF

j_gene: TRBJ2-7
d_gene: .
v_gene: TRBV6-5
abundance: .
len: 12
CDR3nt: TGTGCCAGCAGGGGCCCTAGAGACGAGCAGTACTTC
CDR3aa: CASRGPRDEQYF

j_gene: TRBJ1-2
d_gene: .
v_gene: TRBV2
abundance: .
len: 14
CDR3nt: TGTGCCAGCAGTGTAGGTGGGACAAGGGATGGCTACACCTTC
CDR3aa: CASSVGGTRDGYTF

j_gene: TRBJ1-1
d_gene: TRBD1
v_gene: TRBV18
abundance: .
len: 15
CDR3nt: TGTGCCAGCTCACAAGGACAGGGCATGAACACTGAAGCTTTCTTT
CDR3aa: CASSQGQGMNTEAFF

j_gene: TRBJ2-2
d_gene: .
v_gene: TRBV4-1
abundance: once
len: 15
CDR3nt: TGTGCCAGCAGCCAAGTGGGACGGGACACCGGGGAGCTGTTTTTT
CDR3aa: CASSQVGRDTGELFF

j_gene: TRBJ1-1
d_gene: .
v_gene: TRBV5-8
abundance: .
len: 15
CDR3nt: TGTGCCAGCAGAGACAGGACGAAAATGAACACTGAAGCTTTCTTT
CDR3aa: CASRDRTKMNTEAFF

j_gene: TRBJ2-3
d_gene: .
v_gene: TRBV18
abundance: .
len: 15
CDR3nt: TGTGCCAGCTCTCTAGACACGTATAGCACAGATACGCAGTATTTT
CDR3aa: CASSLDTYSTDTQYF

j_gene: TRBJ2-2
d_gene: TRBD2
v_gene: TRBV19
abundance: .
len: 17
CDR3nt: TGTGCCAGTAGTAGGACTAGCGGGAGAGGAAACACCGGGGAGCTGTTTTTT
CDR3aa: CASSRTSGRGNTGELFF

j_gene: TRBJ2-5
d_gene: TRBD1
v_gene: TRBV5-1
abundance: .
len: 14
CDR3nt: TGCGCCAGCAGGTTGACAGGGTTGAGAGAGACCCAGTACTTC
CDR3aa: CASRLTGLRETQYF